This T cell receptor beta chain was sequenced in a study of blood T cell repertoires in COVID-19. TCRdb's table, derived via immunoSEQ multiplex PCR, lists solely in-frame clones and lacks some. Seen here are more than 100,000 clones, around 88% observed once, and the top ten hold around 3.2%. The sequence derives from a human donor in a cohort sampled during active COVID-19. Sequencing was carried out using peripheral blood.

This chain's CDR3 is CASSLDSGYTEAFF. The CDR3 nucleotides read TGCGCCAGCAGCTTGGATTCAGGTTACACTGAAGCTTTCTTT. This sequence joins TRBV5-1 and TRBJ1-1; D unclear. Germline V gene lookup returns CDR1 SGHRS and CDR2 YFSETQ. Trimming stripped 0 bases from V and 3 bases from J, with 9 bases between. The CDR3 sequence is 14 residues long.